The 13 T cell receptor beta chains listed next were all sequenced from one sample in a study of identical twins. TCRdb re-called the 5' RACE reads with MiXCR, one entry per CDR3 protein. The repertoire holds around 490,000 distinct CDR3 sequences, with about 16% as singletons. This sample also belongs to another study, concerning yellow fever vaccine responses in identical twins.

Material: CD4+ T cells sorted from blood. These TCRs come from a woman between 18 and 29 years old in good health.

This chain links TRBV18 with TRBJ2-1; 11 positions agree with TRBD2. V dropped 3 bases and J dropped 0; count of bases not matched to a gene: 7. The germline V gene has CDR1 KGHSH and CDR2 LQKENI. This CDR3 contains 18 residues. Written as DNA, the CDR3 is TGTGCCAGCTCACCGGCTAGCGGGGGGCCTAGCTCCTACAATGAGCAGTTCTTC. Translated, it gives CASSPASGGPSSYNEQFF.

This clonotype turned up a few times. The rearrangement links TRBV7-9 to TRBJ2-2; D perhaps matches TRBD1 (6 bases). The CDR3 has 15 amino acids. V lost 6 bases, J lost 3 bases, and 14 bases lay in between. The germline CDR1 and CDR2 sequences are SEHNR and FQNEAQ (reference sequence). CDR3 in DNA: TGTGCCAGCAGTCCTAGTGGGGGCTACACCGGGGAGCTGTTTTTT. Translated: CASSPSGGYTGELFF.

The rearrangement joins TRBV7-6 to TRBJ1-6; D gene ambiguous. Trimming took 5 bases from V and 7 from J, leaving 6 bases between them. Germline CDR1 SGHVS, CDR2 FNYEAQ. CDR3 length equals 12 residues. The DNA of the CDR3 is TGTGCCAGCAGCCAGCCGAATTCACCCCTCCACTTT. It translates to CASSQPNSPLHF.

The chain is built from TRBV20-1 and TRBJ2-7, with 14 bases fitting TRBD2. The CDR3 sequence is 17 residues long. In germline, CDR1 is DFQATT, CDR2 SNEGSKA (reference sequence). After removal of 0 bases from V and 1 base from J, the junction contained 5 bases not matched to a gene. The CDR3 DNA reads TGCAGTGCTAGAGAGGGACTAGCGGGGGCCGGATCCTACGAGCAGTACGTC. As protein: CSAREGLAGAGSYEQYV.

The chain employs TRBV5-5 and TRBJ2-6; D gene unclear. CDR3 length: 15 residues. Germline V gene sequence: CDR1 SGHKS, CDR2 YYEKEE (reference sequence). Trimming left V 1 base short and J 2 bases short, with 7 bases between. For the CDR3, the DNA is TGTGCCAGCAGCTTGATTACGACTGGGGCCAACGTCCTGACTTTC. Translated: CASSLITTGANVLTF.

The sample holds a few counts of this clonotype. The chain is built from TRBV12-3 or TRBV12-4 and TRBJ2-1, with TRBD2 identical over 8 bases. This CDR3 has 15 amino acids. V was pared by 6 bases and J by 7 bases, with 11 bases of the junction left unmatched. The CDR3 is CASSPGLAVGNEQFF. The CDR3 nucleotides read TGTGCCAGCAGCCCCGGACTAGCCGTGGGGAATGAGCAGTTCTTC.

This rearrangement joins TRBV10-3 to TRBJ1-5; perhaps TRBD1 as D (5 bases). This CDR3 spans 13 amino acids. Germline CDR1 is ENHRY and CDR2 is SYGVKD. With 11 bases removed from V and 3 bases from J, the gap between germline ends came to 14 bases. The CDR3 region has the DNA TGTGCCGCCGGGGCGGGCACCAATCAGCCCCAGCATTTT. This codes for CAAGAGTNQPQHF.

The V and J genes are TRBV21-1 and TRBJ2-2; the table's TRBD1 call for D was not verified on the DNA. TRBV21-1 is flagged as a pseudogene. The CDR3 runs to 18 residues. CDR3 bases: TGTGCCATCAAACGGGGGCTAGCCCCCTACGCGAACACCGGGGAGCTGTTTTTT. This codes for CAIKRGLAPYANTGELFF.

V and J are TRBV4-1 and TRBJ2-1; D possibly corresponds to TRBD1 (5 bases). The CDR3 extends over 16 amino acids. Germline V CDR1 and CDR2: MGHRA, YSYEKL. The V gene lost 3 bases and the J gene lost 0 bases, with 12 bases spanning the gap. The CDR3 nucleotides read TGCGCCAGCAGCCATGTTGGAAGGGGCTCCTACAATGAGCAGTTCTTC. It translates to CASSHVGRGSYNEQFF.

This CDR3 reads CASSLGSAGGFNEQFF. In DNA form, the CDR3 reads TGCGCCAGCAGCTTGGGATCGGCGGGAGGCTTCAATGAGCAGTTCTTC. The chain employs TRBV5-1 and TRBJ2-1, with TRBD2 identical over 8 bases. After removal of 0 bases from V and 6 bases from J, the junction contained 8 bases not matched to a gene. In germline, CDR1 is SGHRS, CDR2 YFSETQ. This CDR3 is 16 amino acids long.

The chain uses TRBV4-1 and TRBJ1-5; TRBD1 might be the D (6 bases). V lost 0 bases to trimming and J lost 7 bases, with 13 bases between them. Per germline, CDR1 MGHRA and CDR2 YSYEKL. The CDR3 is made up of 15 amino acids. CDR3 bases: TGCGCCAGCAGCCAAGAGGTCAGGGGCTCGCAGCCCCAGCATTTT. It specifies CASSQEVRGSQPQHF.

The table lists this clonotype with a few counts. V and J are TRBV12-3 or TRBV12-4 and TRBJ2-2; 13 bases map to TRBD2. This CDR3 contains 17 residues. V shed 6 bases and J 10 bases; nucleotides not matched to a gene: 14. CDR3 nucleotide sequence: TGTGCCAGCAGCCCTTCCCTGACTAGCGGGAGGCCTCTGGAGCTGTTTTTT. Translated, it gives CASSPSLTSGRPLELFF.

The chain recombines TRBV7-2 with TRBJ2-5, with TRBD2 matching over 9 bases. The V and J ends lost 4 bases and 5 bases, in that order; junction bases with no gene match: 8. In germline, CDR1 is SGHTA, CDR2 FQGNSA. The CDR3 consists of 15 residues. CDR3: CASSYHRLAEETQYF. CDR3 nucleotide sequence: TGTGCCAGCAGCTACCACCGACTAGCGGAGGAGACCCAGTACTTC.